These 9 T cell receptor beta chains were all obtained from the same sample, sequenced in a study of T cell changes during pregnancy in multiple sclerosis. Sequencing used immunoSEQ multiplex PCR; TCRdb keeps in-frame clones, though not all of them. The sample holds about 41,000 clones, about 88% seen once. This specimen was CD4+ T cells from peripheral blood mononuclear cells, taken in the first trimester of pregnancy. The receptors stem from a female donor with multiple sclerosis, enrolled in a pregnancy study.

V and J are TRBV27 and TRBJ1-3; 9 nucleotides agree with TRBD1. Germline trimming cut 3 bases from V and 4 bases from J; bases unmatched to any gene: 7. There are 16 residues in the CDR3. The germline V gene has CDR1 MNHEY and CDR2 SMNVEV (reference sequence). CDR3 in amino acids: CASSFTGTGYGNTIYF. CDR3 sequence (DNA): TGTGCCAGCAGTTTCACGGGGACAGGGTACGGAAACACCATATATTTT.

The rearrangement joins TRBV14 to TRBJ2-2; possible D gene TRBD1, 5 bases. The CDR3 is 14 amino acids. Trimming stripped 2 bases from V and 7 bases from J, with 11 bases between. Germline V gene sequence: CDR1 SGHDN, CDR2 FVKESK. This chain's CDR3 is CASSQFSRVGELFF. The CDR3 DNA is TGTGCCAGCAGCCAATTCAGCAGGGTCGGGGAGCTGTTTTTT. The entire variable domain, with the rest obtained from reference TRBV14 and TRBJ2-2, is as follows: EAGVTQFPSHSVIEKGQTVTLRCDPISGHDNLYWYRRVMGKEIKFLLHFVKESKQDESGMPNNRFLAERTGGTYSTLKVQPAELEDSGVYFCASSQFSRVGELFFGEGSRLTVL.

The sample holds one count of this clone. V usage is TRBV19 and J usage is TRBJ2-3; the D gene is possibly TRBD2 (6 bases). Trimming shortened V by 3 bases and J by 4 bases, and 14 bases separated the two germline ends. The germline CDR1 and CDR2 sequences are LNHDA and SQIVND (reference sequence). The CDR3 covers 15 residues. CDR3 in DNA: TGTGCCAGTAGTATCCGGGCGGGAAGCTCAGATACGCAGTATTTT. Amino acids: CASSIRAGSSDTQYF.

The rearrangement joins TRBV27 to TRBJ1-2; no clear D. The CDR3 runs to 14 residues. Germline assignment: CDR1 MNHEY and CDR2 SMNVEV (reference sequence). Deletions cut 4 bases from V and 13 bases from J, with 22 bases between. The chain's CDR3 is CASSSPGGSRSGTF. The CDR3 DNA sequence: TGTGCCAGCAGTTCGCCCGGAGGGTCGAGGTCAGGCACCTTC.

This chain joins TRBV19 and TRBJ2-5; the match to TRBD2 covers 11 bases. This CDR3 is built from 16 residues. The germline V gene encodes CDR1 LNHDA and CDR2 SQIVND (reference sequence). The V segment lost 0 bases and the J segment 9 bases; nucleotides outside the gene matches: 9. The CDR3 DNA reads as TGTGCCAGTAGTATAGATCTAGCGGGAGGCCCGTGGGCCCAGTACTTC. This encodes CASSIDLAGGPWAQYF.

This chain connects TRBV7-2 to TRBJ2-7, with 12 bases that match TRBD2. Looked up from germline, CDR1 is SGHTA and CDR2 is FQGNSA. V was clipped by 2 bases and J by 7 bases; unmatched bases: 9. The CDR3 runs to 16 residues. The chain's CDR3 is CASSLRLAGGPREQYF. The CDR3 DNA follows: TGTGCCAGCAGCTTAAGGCTAGCGGGAGGGCCGAGGGAGCAGTACTTC. The full variable domain, rest sourced from reference TRBV7-2 and TRBJ2-7, is GAGVSQSPSNKVTEKGKDVELRCDPISGHTALYWYRQSLGQGLEFLIYFQGNSAPDKSGLPSDRFSAERTGGSVSTLTIQRTQQEDSAVYLCASSLRLAGGPREQYFGPGTRLTVT.

The V gene is TRBV6-5, the J gene TRBJ2-7, with a weak D call TRBD1 (5 bases). The CDR3 runs 16 residues. Trimming removed 0 bases from V and 0 bases from J, with 12 bases in between. From germline, CDR1 is MNHEY and CDR2 SVGAGI. The DNA of the CDR3 is TGTGCCAGCAGTTACTCGAAGGGGTTTTACTCCTACGAGCAGTACTTC. Translated: CASSYSKGFYSYEQYF.

V is TRBV9 and J is TRBJ2-7, with D uncertain. The V end was cut by 0 bases, the J end by 5 bases, with 12 bases between. Germline V lookup: CDR1 SGDLS, CDR2 YYNGEE. This CDR3 comprises 14 residues. The CDR3 is CASSVDWRADEQYF. CDR3 sequence (DNA): TGTGCCAGCAGCGTAGATTGGAGAGCTGACGAGCAGTACTTC.

This clone was detected only once. The V and J genes are TRBV28 and TRBJ2-5; tentative D call: TRBD1 (7 bases). V gave up 6 bases and J gave up 5 bases, with 19 bases separating them. The germline V gene encodes CDR1 MDHEN and CDR2 SYDVKM. CDR3 length equals 15 residues. The CDR3 DNA reads TGTGCCAGCAGCCTAATTCAGGGGGGAGTGGAGACCCAGTACTTC. It specifies CASSLIQGGVETQYF.